The 14 T cell receptor beta chains listed next were all sequenced from one sample in a study of T cells in localized non-small cell lung cancer (TCRdb year 2020). The receptor library was made with the immunoSEQ multiplex PCR assay. TCRdb stores this immuneACCESS table with in-frame sequences only. Part of the clones is absent; in the studies checked, under half of the shortfall reflects unresolved V genes, and no reason is known for the rest. The sample profile shows more than 45,000 clones; about 88% of them were found once. 2% to 3% of the sample belongs to the ten largest clones. The source was PBMCs, collected before any cancer treatment. These receptor sequences come from a man aged 35 to 70 with stage II lung adenocarcinoma.

This clone was counted a single time. The V call is TRBV5-6, the J call TRBJ2-7, with TRBD1 matching 9 bases. Germline-derived CDR1 and CDR2 are SGHDT and YYEEEE. Germline trimming cut 4 bases from V and 9 bases from J; bases unmatched to any gene: 8. The CDR3 is 13 residues long. CDR3 region: CASSLQGASGQYV. The CDR3 bases are TGTGCCAGCAGCCTACAGGGGGCCTCAGGGCAGTACGTC.

This chain links TRBV11-2 with TRBJ2-5, with D possibly matching TRBD2 (6 bases). The CDR3 has 15 residues. CDR1 and CDR2 (germline): SGHAT, FQNNGV. V lost 2 bases to trimming and J lost 2 bases, with 12 bases between them. DNA for the CDR3: TGTGCCAGCAGCTTACAAGCGGGCCTACAAGAGACCCAGTACTTC. Encoded protein: CASSLQAGLQETQYF.

The V gene is TRBV2, the J gene TRBJ1-1, with TRBD1 as a possible D gene (5 bases). The CDR3 loop spans 13 amino acids. CDR1 is SNHLY, CDR2 FYNNEI, per germline. Trimming removed 7 bases from V and 3 bases from J, with 12 bases in between. The CDR3 DNA sequence: TGTGCCAGCATTCTGGACACCCACACTGAAGCTTTCTTT. Its protein is CASILDTHTEAFF. The whole variable domain, filled in from reference TRBV2 and TRBJ1-1, reads EPEVTQTPSHQVTQMGQEVILRCVPISNHLYFYWYRQILGQKVEFLVSFYNNEISEKSEIFDDQFSVERPDGSNFTLKIRSTKLEDSAMYFCASILDTHTEAFFGQGTRLTVV.

The chain joins TRBV6-1 to TRBJ1-1, with D perhaps TRBD1 (6 bases). The ends were cut back, 1 base at V and 6 bases at J, with 12 bases in the middle. CDR1 is MNHNS and CDR2 is SASEGT in the germline V gene. The CDR3 runs 14 residues. CDR3 region: CASSEGGGLSEAFF. The CDR3 coding sequence is TGTGCCAGCAGTGAAGGGGGGGGGCTATCTGAAGCTTTCTTT.

The gene calls are TRBV7-9 and TRBJ2-1; TRBD1 agrees at 8 bases. The length of the CDR3 is 14 residues. With 5 bases clipped from V and 3 bases from J, the junction kept 3 bases outside the gene matches. CDR1 is SEHNR and CDR2 is FQNEAQ in the germline V gene (reference sequence). CDR3 amino acids: CASSLGQGYNEQFF. The CDR3 nucleotides are TGTGCCAGCAGCCTTGGACAGGGCTACAATGAGCAGTTCTTC.

This chain uses TRBV29-1 with TRBJ2-1, with D perhaps matching TRBD1 (6 bases). V dropped 3 bases and J dropped 7 bases, with 13 bases sitting between them. The CDR3 is made up of 13 amino acids. From germline, CDR1 is SQVTM and CDR2 ANQGSEA. CDR3 bases: TGCAGCGTTGAGCCCCGGACAGTTAATGAGCAGTTCTTC. Protein product: CSVEPRTVNEQFF.

This chain joins TRBV7-2 and TRBJ1-1; D perhaps matches TRBD1 (5 bases). Germline CDR1 is SGHTA and CDR2 is FQGNSA. CDR3 length equals 16 residues. V gave up 5 bases and J gave up 0 bases, with 16 bases separating them. CDR3 residues: CASSPRRGLMNTEAFF. Written as DNA, the CDR3 is TGTGCCAGCAGCCCCCGAAGGGGCCTCATGAACACTGAAGCTTTCTTT.

The J gene is TRBJ1-1, the V gene TRBV4-1; 7 bases align to TRBD1. Germline lookup yields CDR1 MGHRA and CDR2 YSYEKL. The CDR3 is 13 amino acids. After removal of 5 bases from V and 1 base from J, the junction contained 1 base not matched to a gene. CDR3 in amino acids: CASSRQGNTEAFF. For the CDR3, the DNA is TGCGCCAGCAGCAGACAGGGGAACACTGAAGCTTTCTTT.

The CDR3 loop is CASSEKGEYNEQFF. The CDR3 region has the DNA TGTGCCAGCAGTGAAAAGGGGGAATACAATGAGCAGTTCTTC. The V and J genes are TRBV6-4 and TRBJ2-1, with a tentative D call TRBD1 (6 bases). Germline CDR1 and CDR2: MRHNA and SNTAGT. Deletions cut 3 bases from V and 4 bases from J, with 10 bases between. The CDR3 loop spans 14 amino acids.

The rearrangement links TRBV4-1 to TRBJ2-3, with 7 positions matching TRBD1. This CDR3 has 14 residues. V trimming: 4 bases; J trimming: 5 bases; junction bases outside the gene matches: 6. Germline loops: CDR1 MGHRA, CDR2 YSYEKL. The CDR3 reads CASSPRQGVDTQYF. CDR3 bases: TGCGCCAGCAGCCCCCGACAGGGTGTAGATACGCAGTATTTT.

The chain employs TRBV6-1 and TRBJ1-2, with unresolved D. The V gene's germline CDR1 is MNHNS and CDR2 SASEGT. The V end was cut by 7 bases, the J end by 13 bases, with 19 bases between. There are 12 residues in the CDR3. The CDR3 DNA sequence: TGTGCCAGCAACCCCGTGAGGGAAGAGGGCACCTTC. Translation gives CASNPVREEGTF.

The V gene is TRBV10-3, the J gene TRBJ2-7; weak D call: TRBD2 (6 bases). CDR1 is ENHRY, CDR2 SYGVKD, per germline. The CDR3 extends over 13 amino acids. V dropped 5 bases and J dropped 6 bases, with 14 bases sitting between them. The CDR3 region is CAISTGLASEQYV. The DNA of the CDR3 is TGTGCCATCAGTACTGGCCTAGCGAGCGAGCAGTACGTC.

The CDR3 DNA reads TGCAGCGTTACCCGGGCTAACTATGGCTACACCTTC. It specifies CSVTRANYGYTF. The chain carries TRBV29-1 and TRBJ1-2, with D unclear. CDR3 size: 12 residues. Trimming removed 5 bases at V and 0 bases at J, with 7 bases between. In germline, CDR1 is SQVTM, CDR2 ANQGSEA.

The V gene is TRBV7-9, the J gene TRBJ1-1; TRBD1 might be the D (6 bases). V gave up 4 bases and J gave up 12 bases, with 24 bases separating them. This CDR3 region has 15 residues. CDR1 and CDR2 (germline): SEHNR, FQNEAQ (reference sequence). CDR3 sequence reads: CASSSDRFTGMRSFF. CDR3 DNA sequence: TGTGCCAGCAGCTCCGACCGCTTTACAGGGATGAGATCTTTCTTT.